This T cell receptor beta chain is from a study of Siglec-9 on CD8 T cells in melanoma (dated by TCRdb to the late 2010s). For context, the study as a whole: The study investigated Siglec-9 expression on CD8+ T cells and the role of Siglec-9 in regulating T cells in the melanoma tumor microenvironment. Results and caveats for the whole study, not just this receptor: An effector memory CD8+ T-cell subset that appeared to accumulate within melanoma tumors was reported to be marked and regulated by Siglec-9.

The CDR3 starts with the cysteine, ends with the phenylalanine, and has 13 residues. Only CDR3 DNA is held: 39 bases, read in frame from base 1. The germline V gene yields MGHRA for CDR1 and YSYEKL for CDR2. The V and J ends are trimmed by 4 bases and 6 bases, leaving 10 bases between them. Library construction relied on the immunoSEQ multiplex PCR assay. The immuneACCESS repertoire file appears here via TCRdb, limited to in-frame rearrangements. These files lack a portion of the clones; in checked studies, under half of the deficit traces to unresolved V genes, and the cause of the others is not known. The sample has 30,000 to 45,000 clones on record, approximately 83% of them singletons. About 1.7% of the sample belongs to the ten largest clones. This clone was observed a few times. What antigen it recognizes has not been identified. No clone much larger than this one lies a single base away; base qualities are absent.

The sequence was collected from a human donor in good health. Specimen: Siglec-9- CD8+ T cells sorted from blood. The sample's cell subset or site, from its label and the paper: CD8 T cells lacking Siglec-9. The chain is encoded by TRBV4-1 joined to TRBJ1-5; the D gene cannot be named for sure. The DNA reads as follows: TGCGCCAGCAGCCGAGGACCGAGTCAGCCCCAGCATTTT. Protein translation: CASSRGPSQPQHF.